This is a list of T cell receptor beta chains from one sample in a study of T cell changes during pregnancy in multiple sclerosis. Data came from immunoSEQ multiplex PCR; TCRdb stores just in-frame clones and leaves some out. Among tens of thousands of clones listed, roughly 93% were seen once. This specimen was CD8+ T cells from peripheral blood mononuclear cells, taken after pregnancy. Receptors were obtained from a female donor with multiple sclerosis, enrolled in a pregnancy study. Each CDR3 is given with its conserved first and last residue. Fields, in order: V gene, D gene, clone size, J gene, CDR3 protein, CDR3 DNA. The D gene is left open where the match is weak. The listing skips clone size in some rows; elsewhere it reads once, few, many or a size class.

>TRBV4-1|.|.|TRBJ1-2
CASSQGGQGANYGYTF
TGCGCCAGCAGCCAAGGGGGGCAGGGAGCTAACTATGGCTACACCTTC
>TRBV15|TRBD2|.|TRBJ2-1
CATLRSGTTNEQFF
TGTGCCACCCTACGATCCGGGACTACCAATGAGCAGTTCTTC
>TRBV5-1|.|once|TRBJ1-1
CASSLAVNTEAFF
TGCGCCAGCAGCTTGGCGGTGAACACTGAAGCTTTCTTT
>TRBV5-1|.|.|TRBJ2-1
CASSLGLAPNNEQFF
TGCGCCAGCAGCTTGGGTCTAGCGCCCAACAATGAGCAGTTCTTC
>TRBV5-6|.|.|TRBJ1-1
CASSLRRRPGTEAFF
TGTGCCAGCAGCTTGAGGAGGAGGCCGGGCACTGAAGCTTTCTTT
>TRBV4-1|.|.|TRBJ1-2
CASSQAGGVYGYTF
TGCGCCAGCAGCCAAGCGGGGGGCGTCTATGGCTACACCTTC
>TRBV5-1|.|.|TRBJ1-1
CASTQGVGNTEAFF
TGCGCCAGCACACAGGGAGTTGGGAACACTGAAGCTTTCTTT
>TRBV13|.|.|TRBJ1-1
CASSLGAGTEAFF
TGTGCCAGCAGCTTAGGCGCGGGCACTGAAGCTTTCTTT
>TRBV6-5|.|.|TRBJ2-5
CASSYLGVPETQYF
TGTGCCAGCAGTTACCTCGGAGTCCCAGAGACCCAGTACTTC
>TRBV9|TRBD1|.|TRBJ1-5
CASSGGQITNRAQHF
TGTGCCAGCAGCGGGGGACAGATCACGAATCGAGCCCAGCATTTT
>TRBV5-8|TRBD1|.|TRBJ1-1
CASSRGQMNTEAFF
TGTGCCAGCAGCCGGGGACAGATGAACACTGAAGCTTTCTTT
>TRBV27|TRBD1|.|TRBJ1-2
CASSLVGGDYGYTF
TGTGCCAGCAGTTTAGTAGGGGGCGACTATGGCTACACCTTC
>TRBV5-1|TRBD2|.|TRBJ2-7
CASSLTAGGFYEQYF
TGCGCCAGCAGCTTGACAGCGGGAGGATTCTACGAGCAGTACTTC
>TRBV7-2|.|.|TRBJ2-3
CASSLASDTQYF
TGTGCCAGCAGCTTAGCCTCAGATACGCAGTATTTT
>TRBV27|.|.|TRBJ1-3
CASSWGPRNTIYF
TGTGCCAGCAGTTGGGGCCCTAGAAACACCATATATTTT
>TRBV10-2|.|.|TRBJ2-7
CASSDEGALYEQYF
TGCGCCAGCAGTGACGAAGGGGCACTCTACGAGCAGTACTTC
>TRBV9|.|.|TRBJ1-5
CASSVGWRVSSNQPQHF
TGTGCCAGCAGCGTAGGATGGAGGGTCAGCAGCAATCAGCCCCAGCATTTT
>TRBV7-9|TRBD2|.|TRBJ2-1
CASSLGRGGPYNEQFF
TGTGCCAGCAGCTTGGGGCGGGGGGGCCCTTACAATGAGCAGTTCTTC
>TRBV9|TRBD1|.|TRBJ2-1
CASSVGGQVHNEQFF
TGTGCCAGCAGCGTAGGAGGACAGGTCCACAATGAGCAGTTCTTC
>TRBV7-9|.|.|TRBJ2-7
CASSPKSGREQYF
TGTGCCAGCAGTCCGAAATCGGGTAGGGAGCAGTACTTC
>TRBV7-9|TRBD1|.|TRBJ2-1
CASSTQTGGPENEQFF
TGTGCCAGCAGCACCCAGACAGGGGGCCCAGAGAATGAGCAGTTCTTC
>TRBV10-2|TRBD2|few|TRBJ2-7
CASTSGFLVEQYF
TGCGCCAGCACTAGCGGGTTTCTCGTCGAGCAGTACTTC
>TRBV7-2|.|.|TRBJ2-2
CASMGLGVAGELFF
TGTGCCAGCATGGGACTTGGGGTGGCCGGGGAGCTGTTTTTT
>TRBV7-9|.|.|TRBJ1-3
CASSLAAGLRSGNTIYF
TGTGCCAGCAGCTTAGCAGCGGGACTGCGCTCTGGAAACACCATATATTTT
>TRBV19|.|.|TRBJ1-3
CASSINIFSGNTIYF
TGTGCCAGTAGTATAAACATCTTCTCTGGAAACACCATATATTTT
>TRBV30|.|.|TRBJ2-3
CAWSRAGSTDTQYF
TGTGCCTGGTCTCGAGCGGGCAGCACAGATACGCAGTATTTT
>TRBV27|TRBD1|.|TRBJ2-7
CASSFSTGTAVGEQYF
TGTGCCAGCAGTTTTTCTACCGGGACAGCCGTGGGAGAGCAGTACTTC
>TRBV7-2|TRBD1|.|TRBJ1-1
CASSYLIGQVWSTEAFF
TGTGCCAGCAGCTATTTGATAGGACAGGTCTGGAGTACTGAAGCTTTCTTT
>TRBV5-1|.|.|TRBJ1-2
CASSLDQGLRYGYTF
TGCGCCAGCAGCTTGGATCAGGGGCTTCGGTATGGCTACACCTTC
>TRBV6-6|TRBD2|few|TRBJ2-5
CASRKAGGPETQYF
TGTGCCAGCAGGAAAGCGGGGGGGCCAGAGACCCAGTACTTC
>TRBV4-3|TRBD2|.|TRBJ2-1
CASSQDSGDNEQFF
TGCGCCAGCAGCCAAGATAGCGGGGACAATGAGCAGTTCTTC
>TRBV25-1|.|.|TRBJ2-5
CASSGGQGVETQYF
TGTGCCAGCAGTGGGGGGCAGGGAGTTGAGACCCAGTACTTC
>TRBV12-2|.|.|TRBJ2-5
CASRLAAGGGETQYF
TGTGCAAGTCGCTTAGCAGCAGGGGGTGGAGAGACCCAGTACTTC
>TRBV5-5|TRBD2|.|TRBJ2-7
CASSFAGGGGGSYEQYF
TGTGCCAGCAGCTTTGCGGGGGGCGGCGGGGGATCCTACGAGCAGTACTTC
>TRBV7-6|.|.|TRBJ1-1
CASSLDLTANTEAFF
TGTGCCAGCAGCTTAGATTTGACAGCGAACACTGAAGCTTTCTTT
>TRBV7-9|.|.|TRBJ2-1
CASSLLANEQFF
TGTGCCAGCAGCTTATTGGCCAATGAGCAGTTCTTC
>TRBV7-9|.|.|TRBJ2-7
CASSYPGLEKYEQYF
TGTGCCAGCAGCTACCCGGGACTGGAAAAGTACGAGCAGTACTTC
>TRBV10-3|TRBD1|medium-sized|TRBJ2-7
CAISPGTGDEQYF
TGTGCCATCAGCCCCGGGACAGGGGACGAGCAGTACTTC
>TRBV18|TRBD1|.|TRBJ1-1
CASSPGTGVNTEAFF
TGTGCCAGCTCACCCGGGACAGGGGTGAACACTGAAGCTTTCTTT
>TRBV28|TRBD1|.|TRBJ2-7
CASSWTGSGGPSYEQYF
TGTGCCAGCAGTTGGACAGGGAGCGGAGGCCCCTCTTACGAGCAGTACTTC
>TRBV7-8|.|.|TRBJ2-7
CASSFRGGAYEQYF
TGTGCCAGCAGCTTTCGCGGGGGCGCCTACGAGCAGTACTTC
>TRBV6-5|.|.|TRBJ2-2
CASSPVWRGELFF
TGTGCCAGCAGCCCCGTGTGGAGGGGGGAGCTGTTTTTT
>TRBV7-2|.|.|TRBJ1-1
CASSLAGGGNTEAFF
TGTGCCAGCAGCTTAGCGGGGGGAGGGAACACTGAAGCTTTCTTT
>TRBV9|TRBD2|.|TRBJ2-3
CASSGRPGGPPSTDTQYF
TGTGCCAGCAGCGGGCGGCCGGGGGGACCCCCTAGCACAGATACGCAGTATTTT
>TRBV6-4|TRBD2|.|TRBJ2-1
CASSERGGASSHEQFF
TGTGCCAGCAGTGAGCGCGGGGGGGCCAGCAGTCATGAGCAGTTCTTC
>TRBV28|TRBD1|.|TRBJ1-5
CASEHFSGGVNQPQHF
TGTGCCAGCGAACATTTTTCAGGGGGAGTCAATCAGCCCCAGCATTTT
>TRBV9|.|.|TRBJ2-1
CASSFTGEQFF
TGTGCCAGCAGCTTTACAGGGGAGCAGTTCTTC
>TRBV9|.|.|TRBJ2-1
CASSAAGAGQFF
TGTGCCAGCAGCGCGGCGGGGGCCGGGCAGTTCTTC